A single sample is the source of the 21 T cell receptor beta chains below, sequenced in a study of beta chain features in type 1 diabetes listed by TCRdb under 2018. The library was made by the immunoSEQ multiplex PCR assay. All of the isolated RNA was reverse transcribed with the High Capacity cDNA Reverse Transcription Kit, so expressed TCRB transcripts were sequenced. Sourced from immuneACCESS, this table was stored by TCRdb with only in-frame sequences that have V and J called. A share of the clones is absent; for the studies checked, an unresolved V gene accounts for under half, and the remainder has no known explanation. For this sample the table gives hundreds of thousands of clones, of which approximately 14% were detected only once. The top ten constitute around 0.03% of the sample. Sequencing was done on a sample of naive CD4+ T cells from blood. Sample cell subset or site, as interpreted from the label and publication: true naive CD4+ T cells. The receptors stem from a middle-aged woman in good health.

This chain uses TRBV29-1 with TRBJ1-5, with D possibly TRBD1 on 5 matching bases. The germline V and J ends were trimmed by 5 bases and 6 bases, with 14 bases remaining between them. Germline V lookup: CDR1 SQVTM, CDR2 ANQGSEA. This CDR3 region has 13 residues. CDR3 nucleotides: TGCAGCGTTATAGACAGATGGGGTCAGCCCCAGCATTTT. This translates into CSVIDRWGQPQHF. The full variable domain, with the rest looked up from reference TRBV29-1 and TRBJ1-5, is SAVISQKPSRDICQRGTSLTIQCQVDSQVTMMFWYRQQPGQSLTLIATANQGSEATYESGFVIDKFPISRPNLTFSTLTVSNMSPEDSSIYLCSVIDRWGQPQHFGDGTRLSIL.

The CDR3: CASSFWQGNSPLHF. CDR3 coding DNA: TGTGCCAGCAGCTTTTGGCAGGGGAATTCACCCCTCCACTTT. This chain links TRBV7-2 with TRBJ1-6, with D possibly matching TRBD1 (6 bases). The V gene lost 3 bases and the J gene lost 7 bases, with 10 bases spanning the gap. The CDR3 runs to 14 residues. Germline V CDR1 and CDR2: SGHTA, FQGNSA.

This clone has just a few counts. This chain joins TRBV15 and TRBJ1-2; the match to TRBD1 covers 8 bases. Germline V gene data show CDR1 as LNHNV and CDR2 as YYDKDF (reference sequence). The V and J ends lost 2 bases and 4 bases, in that order; junction bases with no gene match: 9. The CDR3 sequence is 16 residues long. The CDR3 region is CATSRTGTGDSYGYTF. The CDR3 DNA reads TGTGCCACCAGCAGAACCGGGACAGGAGATTCCTATGGCTACACCTTC. The complete variable domain, with remaining parts taken from reference TRBV15 and TRBJ1-2, reads DAMVIQNPRYQVTQFGKPVTLSCSQTLNHNVMYWYQQKSSQAPKLLFHYYDKDFNNEADTPDNFQSRRPNTSFCFLDIRSPGLGDTAMYLCATSRTGTGDSYGYTFGSGTRLTVV.

This clone was found a few times. In the same sample, other DNA sequences code for this CDR3. The chain recombines TRBV9 with TRBJ2-2; D is unresolved. CDR1 SGDLS and CDR2 YYNGEE come from the germline V gene. CDR3 size: 14 residues. V was clipped by 0 bases and J by 4 bases, with 7 bases between them. CDR3 protein: CASSVGGGTGELFF. The DNA of the CDR3 is TGTGCCAGCAGCGTAGGTGGCGGCACCGGGGAGCTGTTTTTT.

This clone was recorded a few times. The gene calls are TRBV5-1 and TRBJ2-7; the D gene is possibly TRBD2 (7 bases). The CDR3 is 15 residues long. Germline-derived CDR1 and CDR2 are SGHRS and YFSETQ. With 0 bases removed from V and 3 bases from J, the gap between germline ends came to 13 bases. CDR3 residues: CASSLEAGAIYEQYF. Here the CDR3 DNA reads TGCGCCAGCAGCTTGGAGGCGGGGGCAATCTACGAGCAGTACTTC. The full variable domain, completed using reference TRBV5-1 and TRBJ2-7, is KAGVTQTPRYLIKTRGQQVTLSCSPISGHRSVSWYQQTPGQGLQFLFEYFSETQRNKGNFPGRFSGRQFSNSRSEMNVSTLELGDSALYLCASSLEAGAIYEQYFGPGTRLTVT.

This clone was seen a handful of times. This sequence joins TRBV6-1 and TRBJ2-7; TRBD1 agrees at 8 bases. Germline CDR1 MNHNS, CDR2 SASEGT. The CDR3 has 14 residues. The V gene end was trimmed by 5 bases and the J gene end by 3 bases; junction bases not matched to a gene: 6. CDR3 sequence reads: CASSRSGGGYEQYF. CDR3 coding DNA: TGTGCCAGCAGTCGGTCAGGGGGCGGCTACGAGCAGTACTTC.

The J gene is TRBJ1-4, the V gene TRBV10-3; D is unclear. V gave up 0 bases and J gave up 8 bases, with 13 bases separating them. This CDR3 is built from 15 residues. Germline assignment: CDR1 ENHRY and CDR2 SYGVKD. CDR3 in DNA: TGTGCCATCAGTGAGTCTGGCGGAAATCGGGAAAAACTGTTTTTT. It codes for CAISESGGNREKLFF.

The chain is built from TRBV7-2 and TRBJ1-5; 9 bases are a match to TRBD1. Germline V CDR1 and CDR2: SGHTA, FQGNSA. Germline trimming cut 5 bases from V and 4 bases from J; bases unmatched to any gene: 6. There are 15 residues in the CDR3. Here the CDR3 reads CASSLDRGWNQPQHF. CDR3 DNA: TGTGCCAGCAGCCTGGACAGGGGTTGGAATCAGCCCCAGCATTTT.

The chain carries TRBV14 and TRBJ2-5, with D possibly being TRBD1 (6 bases). With 1 base removed from V and 4 bases from J, the gap between germline ends came to 19 bases. This CDR3 spans 17 amino acids. Germline V gene sequence: CDR1 SGHDN, CDR2 FVKESK. For the CDR3, the DNA is TGTGCCAGCAGCCAAGCGCCGGGACACAACCTGGGAGAGACCCAGTACTTC. Protein product: CASSQAPGHNLGETQYF.

The chain links TRBV2 to TRBJ2-5; tentatively, D is TRBD2 (5 bases). Trimming took 4 bases from V and 7 from J, leaving 13 bases between them. CDR3 length: 13 residues. Germline lookup yields CDR1 SNHLY and CDR2 FYNNEI. CDR3 protein: CASSVEAVRTQYF. In DNA form, the CDR3 reads TGTGCCAGCAGTGTGGAGGCCGTGCGGACCCAGTACTTC.

This clone was recorded a few times. The CDR3 loop is CASSVKQGVSHDEQFF. CDR3 nucleotide sequence: TGTGCCAGCAGCGTCAAACAGGGAGTTTCGCACGATGAGCAGTTCTTC. The chain couples TRBV9 to TRBJ2-1, with a weak D call TRBD1 (6 bases). The CDR3 has 16 amino acids. V lost 2 bases to trimming and J lost 8 bases, with 20 bases between them. Germline V lookup: CDR1 SGDLS, CDR2 YYNGEE.

The V call is TRBV18, the J call TRBJ1-1; D unresolved. Germline values: CDR1 KGHSH, CDR2 LQKENI. V was pared by 6 bases and J by 1 base, with 12 bases between. This CDR3 has 14 residues. CDR3 nucleotides: TGTGCCAGCTCCCGAAAGGGAGGGAACACTGAAGCTTTCTTT. Encoded protein: CASSRKGGNTEAFF.

This clone occurred a few times. This rearrangement joins TRBV7-9 to TRBJ1-3; 9 bases align to TRBD1. With 4 bases clipped from V and 0 bases from J, the junction kept 7 bases outside the gene matches. There are 17 residues in the CDR3. Germline CDR1 SEHNR, CDR2 FQNEAQ (reference sequence). The CDR3 DNA is TGTGCCAGCAGCTCTGGACAGGGGTTAATCTCTGGAAACACCATATATTTT. It is translated as CASSSGQGLISGNTIYF.

The rearrangement links TRBV28 to TRBJ1-5, with D hard to call. There are 14 residues in the CDR3. CDR1 MDHEN and CDR2 SYDVKM come from the germline V gene. V lost 6 bases, J lost 9 bases, and 18 bases lay in between. The CDR3 DNA follows: TGTGCCAGCAGACTAATATCTAACACCGTGCCCCAGCATTTT. Protein: CASRLISNTVPQHF.

The chain uses TRBV7-2 and TRBJ1-2, with D tentatively TRBD1 (6 bases). This CDR3 is 15 amino acids long. The V gene's germline CDR1 is SGHTA and CDR2 FQGNSA. V was cut by 4 bases and J by 6 bases, with 18 bases left in between. The chain's CDR3 is CASSSTLQGKDGYTF. The CDR3 nucleotides are TGTGCCAGCAGCTCAACGTTACAGGGAAAGGATGGCTACACCTTC.

V is TRBV4-3 and J is TRBJ2-3, with 13 bases that match TRBD2. The ends lost 5 bases at V and 0 bases at J; junction bases unmatched: 5. In germline, CDR1 is LGHNA, CDR2 YSLEER. This CDR3 region has 17 residues. The CDR3 sequence: CASSKRTSGSSTDTQYF. CDR3 DNA sequence: TGCGCCAGCAGCAAAAGGACTAGCGGGAGTAGCACAGATACGCAGTATTTT.

This chain connects TRBV27 to TRBJ2-3; D uncertain. The CDR3 length is 14 residues. Trimming shortened V by 3 bases and J by 0 bases, and 7 bases separated the two germline ends. CDR1 is MNHEY and CDR2 is SMNVEV in the germline V gene (reference sequence). CDR3 nucleotide sequence: TGTGCCAGCAGTTTTTGGCGGAGCACAGATACGCAGTATTTT. Protein product: CASSFWRSTDTQYF.

This clone was detected only a few times. The chain recombines TRBV10-2 with TRBJ2-7; a weak D match, TRBD1 (5 bases). The CDR3 is 15 amino acids. V was clipped by 3 bases and J by 2 bases, with 14 bases between them. The germline CDR1 and CDR2 sequences are WSHSY and SAAADI. CDR3: CASSDGARGPYEQYF. The DNA of the CDR3 is TGCGCCAGCAGTGATGGGGCCCGAGGCCCCTACGAGCAGTACTTC.

The chain combines TRBV11-1 with TRBJ2-7; D unclear. This CDR3 region has 14 residues. V was trimmed by 5 bases and J by 0 bases, leaving 11 bases between them. From germline, CDR1 is SGHAT and CDR2 FQDESV (reference sequence). Here the CDR3 reads CASSKARSSYEQYF. The CDR3, as DNA: TGTGCCAGCAGCAAGGCGCGGAGCTCCTACGAGCAGTACTTC.

This chain uses TRBV2 with TRBJ2-2; 10 bases are shared with TRBD1. The CDR3 length is 14 residues. Germline-derived CDR1 and CDR2 are SNHLY and FYNNEI. The junction had 5 bases not matched to a gene; V was cut back by 6 bases and J by 7 bases. CDR3 coding DNA: TGTGCCAGCAGCAGACAGGGGGCGAGCGGGGAGCTGTTTTTT. Its translation: CASSRQGASGELFF.

The gene calls are TRBV5-1 and TRBJ1-1; 7 bases fit TRBD1. Per germline, CDR1 SGHRS and CDR2 YFSETQ. With 0 bases clipped from V and 0 bases from J, the junction kept 5 bases outside the gene matches. The CDR3 has 16 amino acids. The CDR3 spells CASSLGRGRVNTEAFF. The CDR3 nucleotides read TGCGCCAGCAGCTTGGGGAGGGGGCGCGTGAACACTGAAGCTTTCTTT.